A single sample is the source of the 27 T cell receptor beta chains below, sequenced in a study of T cells in Graves' hyperthyroidism and ophthalmopathy. RNA transcripts yielded amplified TCR beta CDR3 regions. Carried out on the TCR CDR3, a first-round RT-PCR used the HTBI primer set. One entry per CDR3 protein, called by TCRdb with MiXCR from the multiplex PCR reads. The repertoire includes about 560,000 distinct CDR3 sequences, about 15% of them detected once, and around 6.6% sits in the top ten. Sequenced sample: blood. Receptors originate from a woman in her thirties with Graves' hyperthyroidism.

The V and J genes are TRBV9 and TRBJ2-1; 10 bases map to TRBD2. This CDR3 is 15 amino acids long. Germline values: CDR1 SGDLS, CDR2 YYNGEE. The V gene end was trimmed by 1 base and the J gene end by 8 bases; junction bases not matched to a gene: 6. The CDR3 DNA sequence: TGTGCCAGCAGCGTAAGGACTAGCGGTATCTATGAGCAGTTCTTC. Translating it yields CASSVRTSGIYEQFF. Variable domain in full (rest from reference TRBV9 and TRBJ2-1): DSGVTQTPKHLITATGQRVTLRCSPRSGDLSVYWYQQSLDQGLQFLIQYYNGEERAKGNILERFSAQQFPDLHSELNLSSLELGDSALYFCASSVRTSGIYEQFFGPGTRLTVL.

The table lists this clonotype with many counts. The junction and the germline gene differ at one end; a read error may be behind it. The chain has TRBV6-1 and TRBJ2-7; D perhaps matches TRBD2 (6 bases). The CDR3 contains 15 residues. Germline CDR1 MNHNS, CDR2 SASEGT. The CDR3 nucleotides are TGTGCCAGCAATGAAATTCCGGGAGAAACTTACGAGCAGTACTTC. It translates to CASNEIPGETYEQYF.

This clonotype has just a few counts. The V call is TRBV20-1, the J call TRBJ2-2; D uncertain. Germline values: CDR1 DFQATT, CDR2 SNEGSKA (reference sequence). Trimming pared 1 base from V and 7 bases from J, leaving 10 bases between. CDR3 length: 13 residues. CDR3 DNA: TGCAGTGCTAGAGGCTTACGTGGCGGGGAGCTGTTTTTT. Translating gives CSARGLRGGELFF.

A few counts support this clonotype. The rearrangement uses TRBV27 and TRBJ1-2; TRBD1 agrees at 11 bases. Germline V gives CDR1 MNHEY, CDR2 SMNVEV (reference sequence). V dropped 6 bases and J dropped 8; count of bases not matched to a gene: 5. The CDR3 spans 13 residues. The CDR3 reads CASSDGQGAGYTF. Written as DNA, the CDR3 is TGTGCCAGCAGCGATGGACAGGGGGCCGGCTACACCTTC.

V gene TRBV7-8 combines with J gene TRBJ2-7, with a possible D match to TRBD1 (6 bases). The CDR3 has 13 residues. Trimming shortened V by 5 bases and J by 2 bases, and 10 bases separated the two germline ends. In germline, CDR1 is SGHVS, CDR2 FQNEAQ. The CDR3 sequence: CASSQDSTYEQYF. DNA for the CDR3: TGTGCCAGCAGCCAGGACAGTACCTACGAGCAGTACTTC.

Note on this clonotype: A read error is possible here, since a much larger clone lies one base away. The genes are TRBV27 and TRBJ1-6, with 8 bases that match TRBD1. V was clipped by 6 bases and J by 9 bases; unmatched bases: 13. The CDR3 has 16 amino acids. Germline-derived CDR1 and CDR2 are MNHEY and SMNVEV (reference sequence). CDR3 DNA sequence: TGTGCCAGCAGGACAGGGGCCGGCTCGGGTGGTTCACCCCTCCACTTT. Its translation: CASRTGAGSGGSPLHF.

This clonotype was detected ten times or more. J is TRBJ2-1 and V is TRBV12-5, with TRBD2 identical over 10 bases. CDR3 length: 24 residues. CDR1 and CDR2 from the germline V gene are LGHNT and FRNRAP. With V trimmed by 3 bases and J by 4 bases, 30 bases remained unmatched. The chain's CDR3 is CASGFSSTMHKLAGWQVRYNEQFF. CDR3 in DNA: TGTGCTAGTGGTTTTTCCTCAACGATGCATAAACTAGCGGGATGGCAAGTACGGTACAATGAGCAGTTCTTC.

The chain has TRBV6-5 and TRBJ2-7, with D perhaps given as TRBD1 or TRBD2 (5 bases each). The length of the CDR3 is 16 residues. V was pared by 2 bases and J by 5 bases, with 19 bases between. CDR1 is MNHEY and CDR2 is SVGAGI in the germline V gene. The CDR3 nucleotides are TGTGCCAGCAGTTACACGGGGACCGGAGTTTATGACGAGCAGTACTTC. Translation gives CASSYTGTGVYDEQYF.

The sample holds many counts of this clonotype. The rearrangement links TRBV12-3 or TRBV12-4 to TRBJ2-3; 7 bases are a match to TRBD1. With V trimmed by 5 bases and J by 5 bases, 10 bases remained unmatched. This CDR3 has 15 amino acids. The CDR3 region is CASSQTGSTQDTQYF. CDR3 sequence (DNA): TGTGCCAGCAGTCAGACAGGGTCGACACAAGATACGCAGTATTTT.

Many counts were recorded for this clonotype. The gene calls are TRBV11-1 and TRBJ2-4; 7 bases fit TRBD2. This CDR3 is 15 amino acids long. CDR1 and CDR2 (germline): SGHAT, FQDESV (reference sequence). The V gene end was trimmed by 7 bases and the J gene end by 7 bases; junction bases not matched to a gene: 13. The CDR3 DNA reads TGTGCCAGCACTTCTAGCGGCGCAGCGAACAACATTCAGTACTTC. This encodes CASTSSGAANNIQYF.

The sample holds many counts of this clonotype. V is TRBV6-1 and J is TRBJ1-2; D is possibly TRBD1 (5 bases). This CDR3 is built from 13 residues. V lost 6 bases to trimming and J lost 2 bases, with 10 bases between them. Germline V gives CDR1 MNHNS, CDR2 SASEGT. The DNA for the CDR3 is TGTGCCAGCAGCCGCCGGGACAACTATGGCTACACCTTC. Amino acid sequence: CASSRRDNYGYTF.

This clonotype occurred many times. V gene TRBV5-6 combines with J gene TRBJ1-5; D perhaps matches TRBD1 (5 bases). CDR1 is SGHDT, CDR2 YYEEEE, per germline. V lost 0 bases and J lost 9, with 10 bases in between. The CDR3 consists of 13 residues. CDR3 region: CASSLGGVGPQHF. In nucleotides, the CDR3 is TGTGCCAGCAGCTTGGGGGGGGTTGGGCCCCAGCATTTT. The whole variable domain, filled in from reference TRBV5-6 and TRBJ1-5, reads DAGVTQSPTHLIKTRGQQVTLRCSPKSGHDTVSWYQQALGQGPQFIFQYYEEEERQRGNFPDRFSGHQFPNYSSELNVNALLLGDSALYLCASSLGGVGPQHFGDGTRLSIL.

Many counts were recorded for this clonotype. The chain joins TRBV12-3 or TRBV12-4 to TRBJ1-2; a weak D match, TRBD1 (5 bases). V lost 6 bases to trimming and J lost 8 bases, with 22 bases between them. The CDR3 consists of 15 residues. The CDR3 loop reads CASSSPGREYYGYTF. CDR3 in DNA: TGTGCCAGCAGCTCGCCGGGCAGGGAATATTACGGCTACACCTTC.

The rearrangement joins TRBV11-2 to TRBJ2-1; 9 nucleotides line up with TRBD1. Germline CDR1 SGHAT, CDR2 FQNNGV. The V segment lost 2 bases and the J segment 9 bases; nucleotides outside the gene matches: 8. The CDR3 loop spans 15 amino acids. Here the CDR3 DNA reads TGTGCCAGCAGCTTAACAGGGGGCGCTTTGAGTGAGCAGTTCTTC. It translates to CASSLTGGALSEQFF.

This clonotype turned up a few times. V and J are TRBV19 and TRBJ2-2; 10 bases match TRBD2. From germline, CDR1 is LNHDA and CDR2 SQIVND (reference sequence). J was trimmed by 7 bases and V by 3 bases; bases with no gene match: 8. The CDR3 loop spans 16 amino acids. The CDR3 DNA follows: TGTGCCAGTAGTATCCTAGCGGGAGTAATGGTCGGGGAGCTGTTTTTT. This gives the protein CASSILAGVMVGELFF. Looking up the rest from reference TRBV19 and TRBJ2-2 gives the full variable domain: DGGITQSPKYLFRKEGQNVTLSCEQNLNHDAMYWYRQDPGQGLRLIYYSQIVNDFQKGDIAEGYSVSREKKESFPLTVTSAQKNPTAFYLCASSILAGVMVGELFFGEGSRLTVL.

The sample holds one count of this clonotype. The chain recombines TRBV29-1 with TRBJ1-1, with D unclear. Germline V lookup: CDR1 SQVTM, CDR2 ANQGSEA. The CDR3 loop spans 13 amino acids. The V end was cut by 3 bases, the J end by 3 bases, with 11 bases between. The CDR3 spells CSVEMMVDTEAFF. Here the CDR3 DNA reads TGCAGCGTTGAGATGATGGTGGACACTGAAGCTTTCTTT.

The chain employs TRBV12-5 and TRBJ2-1, with 12 bases aligning to TRBD2. Germline V gives CDR1 LGHNT, CDR2 FRNRAP. V dropped 5 bases and J dropped 8; count of bases not matched to a gene: 10. This CDR3 is built from 16 residues. The CDR3: CASGPYKTSGSDEQFF. Written as DNA, the CDR3 is TGTGCTAGTGGTCCATACAAGACTAGCGGGAGCGATGAGCAGTTCTTC.

This clonotype showed up many times. The V gene is TRBV11-2, the J gene TRBJ2-7, with 12 bases aligning to TRBD2. Germline CDR1 and CDR2: SGHAT and FQNNGV. This CDR3 region has 16 residues. Trimming at V came to 4 bases and at J to 7 bases, leaving 11 bases not matched to a gene. CDR3 DNA sequence: TGTGCCAGCAGCTCCGCCCGACTAGCGGGAGCGAGGGAGCAGTACTTC. Residues: CASSSARLAGAREQYF.

This clonotype appeared many times. The chain links TRBV20-1 to TRBJ2-7; 11 bases are shared with TRBD1. Germline V gene data show CDR1 as DFQATT and CDR2 as SNEGSKA (reference sequence). V lost 5 bases, J lost 3 bases, and 3 bases stayed unmatched. CDR3 length: 13 residues. CDR3 DNA sequence: TGCAGTGCTCCCGGGACAGGGGGCTACGAGCAGTACTTC. This encodes CSAPGTGGYEQYF.

In this sample, this clonotype turned up many times. V usage is TRBV20-1 and J usage is TRBJ2-7; no clear D. Germline V gives CDR1 DFQATT, CDR2 SNEGSKA (reference sequence). This CDR3 is built from 13 residues. V lost 3 bases and J lost 4, with 13 bases in between. The CDR3 region has the DNA TGCAGTGCTAGGAGCCCGGTCGATTACGAGCAGTACTTC. Translation: CSARSPVDYEQYF.

This clonotype has more than one count but fewer than ten. This chain uses TRBV6-2 or TRBV6-3 with TRBJ2-7, with TRBD1 identical over 7 bases. CDR3 length: 16 amino acids. Per germline, CDR1 MNHEY and CDR2 SVGEGT. The trim removed 0 bases at V and 3 bases at J, leaving 8 bases unmatched. The CDR3 spells CASSYSSPGQLYEQYF. For the CDR3, the DNA is TGTGCCAGCAGTTACTCCTCTCCGGGACAGCTCTACGAGCAGTACTTC.

This clonotype has just a few counts. This chain links TRBV29-1 with TRBJ2-1, with D perhaps TRBD2 (6 bases). The germline gives CDR1 SQVTM, CDR2 ANQGSEA. The CDR3 is 13 amino acids. Trimming left V 6 bases short and J 7 bases short, with 16 bases between. CDR3 nucleotide sequence: TGCAGCGTCTACCGGGACTCGGCGAATGAGCAGTTCTTC. Protein product: CSVYRDSANEQFF.

This clonotype has more than one count but fewer than ten. The genes are TRBV10-3 and TRBJ1-2; D is uncertain. The germline V gene has CDR1 ENHRY and CDR2 SYGVKD. The CDR3 is made up of 11 amino acids. V lost 4 bases and J 3 bases, leaving 3 bases between the germline ends. CDR3 amino acids: CAISGDYGYTF. CDR3 coding DNA: TGTGCCATCAGTGGGGACTATGGCTACACCTTC.

Ten or more counts support this clonotype. The gene calls are TRBV2 and TRBJ1-1, with 8 bases aligning to TRBD1. The CDR3 spans 13 residues. In germline, CDR1 is SNHLY, CDR2 FYNNEI. With V trimmed by 11 bases and J by 1 base, 6 bases remained unmatched. The CDR3 loop reads CAYQGAGNTEAFF. The CDR3 coding sequence is TGTGCCTATCAGGGGGCCGGGAACACTGAAGCTTTCTTT.

This clonotype showed up just a few times. The chain carries TRBV3-1 and TRBJ2-3; 13 positions match TRBD2. The ends lost 1 base at V and 7 bases at J; junction bases unmatched: 2. Germline V gene sequence: CDR1 LGHDT, CDR2 YNNKEL (reference sequence). This CDR3 spans 15 amino acids. The CDR3 spells CASSQAGTSGNTQYF. For the CDR3, the DNA is TGTGCCAGCAGCCAAGCCGGGACTAGCGGGAATACGCAGTATTTT.

This clonotype came up many times. V is TRBV30 and J is TRBJ2-1; the match to TRBD1 covers 8 bases. V trimming: 3 bases; J trimming: 3 bases; junction bases outside the gene matches: 7. Per germline, CDR1 GTSNPN and CDR2 SVGIG (reference sequence). CDR3 size: 15 residues. CDR3 sequence: CAWRKTGEFYNEQFF. In nucleotides, the CDR3 is TGTGCCTGGAGGAAGACAGGGGAATTCTACAATGAGCAGTTCTTC. Complete variable domain (other parts from reference TRBV30 and TRBJ2-1): SQTIHQWPATLVQPVGSPLSLECTVEGTSNPNLYWYRQAAGRGLQLLFYSVGIGQISSEVPQNLSASRPQDRQFILSSKKLLLSDSGFYLCAWRKTGEFYNEQFFGPGTRLTVL.

This clonotype occurred many times. This sequence joins TRBV7-9 and TRBJ2-5; D is perhaps TRBD1 (5 bases). The germline CDR1 and CDR2 sequences are SEHNR and FQNEAQ (reference sequence). Trimming took off 0 bases at V and 1 base at J, with 6 bases between the two ends. CDR3 length: 14 amino acids. The CDR3 DNA follows: TGTGCCAGCAGCTTAGCGACAGCCCAAGAGACCCAGTACTTC. Residues: CASSLATAQETQYF. Together with reference TRBV7-9 and TRBJ2-5, the CDR3 gives the full variable domain: DTGVSQNPRHKITKRGQNVTFRCDPISEHNRLYWYRQTLGQGPEFLTYFQNEAQLEKSRLLSDRFSAERPKGSFSTLEIQRTEQGDSAMYLCASSLATAQETQYFGPGTRLLVL.